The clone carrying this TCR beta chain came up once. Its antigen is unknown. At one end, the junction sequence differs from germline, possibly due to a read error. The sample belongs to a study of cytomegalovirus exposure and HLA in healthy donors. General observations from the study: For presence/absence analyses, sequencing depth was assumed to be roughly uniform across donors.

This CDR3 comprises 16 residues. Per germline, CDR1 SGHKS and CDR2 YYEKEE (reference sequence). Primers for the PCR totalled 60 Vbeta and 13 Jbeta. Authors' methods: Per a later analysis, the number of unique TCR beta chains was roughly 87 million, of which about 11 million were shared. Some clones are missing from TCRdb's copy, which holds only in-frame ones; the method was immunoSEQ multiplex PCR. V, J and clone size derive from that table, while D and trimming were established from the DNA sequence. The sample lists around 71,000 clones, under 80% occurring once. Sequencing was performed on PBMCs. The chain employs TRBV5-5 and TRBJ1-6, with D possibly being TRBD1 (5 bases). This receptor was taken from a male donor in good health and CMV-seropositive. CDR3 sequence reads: CVSSPTGGSYNSPLHF. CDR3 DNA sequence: TGTGTCAGCAGCCCGACGGGGGGCTCCTATAATTCACCCCTCCACTTT.